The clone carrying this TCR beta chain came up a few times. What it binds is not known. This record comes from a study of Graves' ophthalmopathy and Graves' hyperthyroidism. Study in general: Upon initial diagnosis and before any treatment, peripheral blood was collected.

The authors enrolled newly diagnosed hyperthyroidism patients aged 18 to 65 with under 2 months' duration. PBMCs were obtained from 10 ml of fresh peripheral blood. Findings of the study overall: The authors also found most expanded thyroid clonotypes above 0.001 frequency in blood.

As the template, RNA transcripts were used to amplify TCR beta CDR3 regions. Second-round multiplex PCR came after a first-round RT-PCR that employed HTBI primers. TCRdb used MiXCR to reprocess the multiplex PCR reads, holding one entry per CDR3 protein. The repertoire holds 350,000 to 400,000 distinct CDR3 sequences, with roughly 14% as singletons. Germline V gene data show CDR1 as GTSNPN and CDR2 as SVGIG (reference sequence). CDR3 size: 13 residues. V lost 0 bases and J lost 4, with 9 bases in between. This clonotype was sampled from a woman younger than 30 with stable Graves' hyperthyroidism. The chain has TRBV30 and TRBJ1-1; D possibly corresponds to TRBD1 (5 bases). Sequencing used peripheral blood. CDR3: CAWSVLGGTEAFF. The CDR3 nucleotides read TGTGCCTGGAGTGTACTGGGGGGCACTGAAGCTTTCTTT.